These 20 T cell receptor beta chains came from one sample sequenced in a study of T cell changes during pregnancy in multiple sclerosis (dated by TCRdb to about 2019). Libraries came from the immunoSEQ multiplex PCR assay. Held by TCRdb, this immuneACCESS table contains in-frame sequences only and omits some clones. Under half of the omission traces to an unresolved V gene where checked; the cause of the rest is unknown. This sample lists about 100,000 clones; less than 95% were detected once. Clones ranked in the top ten supply under 0.8% of the sample. Sequences were derived from peripheral blood, sampled in the second trimester of pregnancy. The origin of the receptors is a female donor in good health, enrolled as a control in a pregnancy study.

The chain links TRBV7-2 to TRBJ2-3, with 13 bases fitting TRBD2. Per the germline V gene, CDR1 is SGHTA and CDR2 is FQGNSA. The junction had 8 bases not matched to a gene; V was cut back by 5 bases and J by 6 bases. The CDR3 is made up of 16 amino acids. CDR3 protein: CASSTRTSGGTDTQYF. For the CDR3, the DNA is TGTGCCAGCAGCACGAGGACTAGCGGGGGAACGGATACGCAGTATTTT.

The chain employs TRBV6-5 and TRBJ1-3; D gene unclear. The CDR3 is 15 amino acids. The V end lost 7 bases, the J end lost 0 bases, and 13 bases lay between the germline ends. CDR1 and CDR2 (germline): MNHEY, SVGAGI. In nucleotides, the CDR3 is TGTGCCAGCACCGAAACAGAATTCTCTGGAAACACCATATATTTT. Protein product: CASTETEFSGNTIYF.

The chain is built from TRBV7-9 and TRBJ1-1, with 9 bases fitting TRBD1. Germline V gives CDR1 SEHNR, CDR2 FQNEAQ (reference sequence). CDR3 length: 15 amino acids. The J segment lost 8 bases and the V segment lost 0 bases, leaving 7 bases of the junction unmatched. The CDR3 DNA follows: TGTGCCAGCAGCTTAGCCCCTAGAGACAGGGGGGAAGCTTTCTTT. Its translation: CASSLAPRDRGEAFF.

J is TRBJ1-1 and V is TRBV10-3; the D is unclear. V lost 0 bases to trimming and J lost 7 bases, with 3 bases between them. This CDR3 comprises 11 residues. Germline CDR1 is ENHRY and CDR2 is SYGVKD. CDR3 sequence (DNA): TGTGCCATCAGTGAGTCGAGTGAAGCTTTCTTT. The encoded protein is CAISESSEAFF.

CDR3: CASSFRRGRGETQYF. In DNA form, the CDR3 reads TGTGCCAGCAGTTTTAGGAGGGGGCGCGGAGAGACCCAGTACTTC. The chain employs TRBV27 and TRBJ2-5, with D perhaps TRBD1 (7 bases). The CDR3 extends over 15 amino acids. The germline V gene has CDR1 MNHEY and CDR2 SMNVEV (reference sequence). V was trimmed by 3 bases and J by 4 bases, leaving 15 bases between them.

The chain joins TRBV7-9 to TRBJ2-7; no firm D call. Between the trimmed V and J ends, which lost 4 bases and 4 bases, there was a span of 8 bases. Germline values: CDR1 SEHNR, CDR2 FQNEAQ (reference sequence). The CDR3 is 12 residues long. This CDR3 reads CASSSGLYEQYF. CDR3 bases: TGTGCCAGCAGCTCGGGTCTTTACGAGCAGTACTTC.

The chain couples TRBV27 to TRBJ1-1; TRBD1 might be the D (5 bases). Germline CDR1 MNHEY, CDR2 SMNVEV (reference sequence). Trimming shortened V by 3 bases and J by 1 base, and 6 bases separated the two germline ends. The CDR3 is 13 amino acids. CDR3 sequence: CASSFTGNTEAFF. The DNA of the CDR3 is TGTGCCAGCAGTTTCACAGGGAACACTGAAGCTTTCTTT.

V usage is TRBV4-1 and J usage is TRBJ1-6; TRBD1 is a possible D gene (5 bases). Germline CDR1 MGHRA, CDR2 YSYEKL. The CDR3 is 15 residues long. V was shortened by 4 bases and J by 7 bases, with 14 bases between the two germline ends. This CDR3 is CASSPDSGPNSPLHF. CDR3 sequence (DNA): TGCGCCAGCAGCCCCGACAGTGGCCCGAATTCACCCCTCCACTTT.

J is TRBJ2-7 and V is TRBV5-1; 7 nucleotides agree with TRBD1. This CDR3 has 14 amino acids. The germline V gene encodes CDR1 SGHRS and CDR2 YFSETQ. J was trimmed by 3 bases and V by 0 bases; bases with no gene match: 3. The CDR3 DNA is TGCGCCAGCAGCTTGGGACAGGGTTACTACGAGCAGTACTTC. Translation: CASSLGQGYYEQYF. The full variable domain, its missing parts supplied by reference TRBV5-1 and TRBJ2-7, is KAGVTQTPRYLIKTRGQQVTLSCSPISGHRSVSWYQQTPGQGLQFLFEYFSETQRNKGNFPGRFSGRQFSNSRSEMNVSTLELGDSALYLCASSLGQGYYEQYFGPGTRLTVT.

The chain combines TRBV28 with TRBJ1-1; D call uncertain. Germline V lookup: CDR1 MDHEN, CDR2 SYDVKM. V was trimmed by 8 bases and J by 4 bases, leaving 20 bases between them. This CDR3 contains 15 residues. CDR3 sequence (DNA): TGTGCCAGCCCCCCTGCGGCGGGTACTGGCACTGAAGCTTTCTTT. Translated, it gives CASPPAAGTGTEAFF.

The CDR3 here is CASSPPSSGYSYEQYF. In DNA, the CDR3 is TGTGCCAGCAGTCCCCCCTCAAGCGGGTACTCCTACGAGCAGTACTTC. The chain recombines TRBV28 with TRBJ2-7; D might be TRBD2 (6 bases). The CDR3 consists of 16 residues. CDR1 MDHEN and CDR2 SYDVKM come from the germline V gene. Trimming stripped 5 bases from V and 0 bases from J, with 17 bases between.

This chain connects TRBV9 to TRBJ2-7, with D perhaps matching TRBD2 (5 bases). This CDR3 comprises 13 residues. Germline CDR1 reads SGDLS; CDR2 reads YYNGEE. Trimming shortened V by 3 bases and J by 7 bases, and 14 bases separated the two germline ends. DNA for the CDR3: TGTGCCAGCAGCGCCCCGTCTTCGGGGGAGCAGTACTTC. Encoded protein: CASSAPSSGEQYF.

This chain connects TRBV5-5 to TRBJ1-2; D unclear. The V end was cut by 4 bases, the J end by 2 bases, with 12 bases between. The CDR3 loop spans 14 amino acids. Germline CDR1 reads SGHKS; CDR2 reads YYEKEE (reference sequence). The DNA of the CDR3 is TGTGCCAGCAGCCTGCCGGGGTTAAACTATGGCTACACCTTC. Translated, it gives CASSLPGLNYGYTF. Full variable domain (missing parts from reference TRBV5-5 and TRBJ1-2): DAGVTQSPTHLIKTRGQQVTLRCSPISGHKSVSWYQQVLGQGPQFIFQYYEKEERGRGNFPDRFSARQFPNYSSELNVNALLLGDSALYLCASSLPGLNYGYTFGSGTRLTVV.

The gene calls are TRBV15 and TRBJ2-2; 9 bases line up with TRBD1. The CDR3 loop spans 16 amino acids. Germline V lookup: CDR1 LNHNV, CDR2 YYDKDF (reference sequence). V shed 0 bases and J 4 bases; nucleotides not matched to a gene: 3. CDR3 bases: TGTGCCACCAGCAGAGAGGACAGGGGACCCACCGGGGAGCTGTTTTTT. It encodes CATSREDRGPTGELFF.

This chain joins TRBV4-2 and TRBJ2-3; 12 bases are a match to TRBD2. This CDR3 spans 18 amino acids. Germline V gene lookup returns CDR1 LGHNA and CDR2 YNFKEQ. V trimming: 4 bases; J trimming: 4 bases; junction bases outside the gene matches: 12. For the CDR3, the DNA is TGTGCCAGCAGCCCCCCCCGGCTAGCGGGGGGGCCGTCAGATACGCAGTATTTT. Amino acids: CASSPPRLAGGPSDTQYF.

The CDR3 region has the DNA TGTGCCAGCAGTTACGATAAAGGTTCAGGGGGCAATGAGCAGTTCTTC. Encoded protein: CASSYDKGSGGNEQFF. V is TRBV6-5 and J is TRBJ2-1, with TRBD1 matching 7 bases. The CDR3 is 16 residues long. V dropped 2 bases and J dropped 6; count of bases not matched to a gene: 10. Germline V gives CDR1 MNHEY, CDR2 SVGAGI.

The chain combines TRBV14 with TRBJ2-3; D unresolved. Germline V lookup: CDR1 SGHDN, CDR2 FVKESK. V was clipped by 4 bases and J by 1 base, with 12 bases between them. The CDR3 runs to 15 residues. The CDR3 here is CASSRALIGTDTQYF. CDR3 DNA: TGTGCCAGCAGCCGAGCTTTAATCGGCACAGATACGCAGTATTTT.

J is TRBJ2-7 and V is TRBV6-1; no clear D. CDR3 size: 14 residues. The V and J ends lost 3 bases and 7 bases respectively, with 16 bases between them. The germline V gene has CDR1 MNHNS and CDR2 SASEGT. CDR3 sequence: CASSEHTVPSEQYF. The CDR3 DNA is TGTGCCAGCAGTGAGCACACCGTCCCCTCGGAGCAGTACTTC.

V usage is TRBV5-1 and J usage is TRBJ1-4, with D perhaps TRBD1 (5 bases). The V and J ends lost 2 bases and 5 bases respectively, with 10 bases between them. The germline V gene has CDR1 SGHRS and CDR2 YFSETQ. This CDR3 has 14 amino acids. In DNA form, the CDR3 reads TGCGCCAGCAGCTTCCCAGGGTCGAATGAAAAACTGTTTTTT. Translation gives CASSFPGSNEKLFF.

V and J are TRBV28 and TRBJ2-7, with TRBD1 matching over 8 bases. CDR1 is MDHEN and CDR2 is SYDVKM in the germline V gene. CDR3 length equals 16 residues. J lost 0 bases, V lost 7 bases, and 11 bases had no gene match. The chain's CDR3 is CASNEPGQAISYEQYF. The CDR3 DNA sequence: TGTGCCAGCAACGAGCCGGGACAGGCAATCTCCTACGAGCAGTACTTC.